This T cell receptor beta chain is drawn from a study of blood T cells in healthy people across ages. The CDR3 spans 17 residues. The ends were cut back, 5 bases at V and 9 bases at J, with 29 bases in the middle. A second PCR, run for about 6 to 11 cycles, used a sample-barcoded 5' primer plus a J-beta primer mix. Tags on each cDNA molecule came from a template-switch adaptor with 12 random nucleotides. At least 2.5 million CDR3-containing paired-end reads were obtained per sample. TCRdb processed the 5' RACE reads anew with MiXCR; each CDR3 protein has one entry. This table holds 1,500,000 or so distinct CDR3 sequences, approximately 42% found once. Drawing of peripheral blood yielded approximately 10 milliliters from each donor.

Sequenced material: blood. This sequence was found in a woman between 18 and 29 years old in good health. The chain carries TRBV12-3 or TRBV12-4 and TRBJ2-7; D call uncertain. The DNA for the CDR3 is TGTGCCAGCAGTCCGTTCTCTTCCCCGCGACACCGGACGCGGCAGTACTTC. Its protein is CASSPFSSPRHRTRQYF.